This T cell receptor beta chain came from a study of T-cell memory formation after mild COVID-19. Findings of the study overall: Pre-infection memory harbored some responding clones, suggesting cross-reactive memory joined. Contracting clones localized mainly to CM and EM when CD4+ and mainly to EMRA when CD8+. Second-wave clones with a day 37 peak had unconfirmed SARS-CoV-2 specificity.

In the case of this clonotype: Its antigen is unknown.

Germline CDR1 MNHEY, CDR2 SVGAGI. V lost 5 bases, J lost 9 bases, and 13 bases lay in between. CDR3 size: 13 residues. The authors produced TCR alpha and TCR beta cDNA libraries with sample barcodes and UMIs by 5'RACE using constant-segment primers. TCRdb itself ran the 5' RACE reads through MiXCR, one entry per CDR3 protein. The sample contains around 50,000 distinct CDR3 sequences, about 28% of which appear only once. The source is a man younger than 35 who had mild COVID-19 (a few samples of this study predate the infection). Cell type and time point are not known. Sequences were obtained from PBMCs or a T cell subset sorted from them (not recorded which). The rearrangement uses TRBV6-5 and TRBJ2-2; D possibly corresponds to TRBD1 (5 bases). CDR3 DNA: TGTGCCAGCAGTCCCAGGGTGCTAAGGGAGCTGTTTTTT. Amino acid sequence: CASSPRVLRELFF.